Listed below are T cell receptor beta chains from one sample, sequenced in a study of OX40 agonist ivuxolimab in advanced cancers. Generated by immunoSEQ multiplex PCR, the TCRdb table keeps only in-frame clones and is missing some. The sample carries tens of thousands of clones, 85% recorded once. Sequenced material: CD4+ or CD8+ T cells sorted from blood, taken in a trial of the OX40 agonist ivuxolimab. All receptors derive from an adult with an advanced solid tumor such as melanoma, head and neck, liver or kidney cancer. CDR3s include the opening cysteine and the closing phenylalanine or tryptophan. The order of the fields is CDR3 protein, CDR3 DNA, D gene, J gene, V gene, CDR3 length, clone size. D genes are given only for firm matches. Rows may omit the clone size; those that give it use once, few, many or a size class.

CASSLSYPYNEQFF,TGTGCCAGCAGTTTAAGTTATCCCTACAATGAGCAGTTCTTC,-,TRBJ2-1,TRBV27,14,-
CASEYGSGQAYEQYF,TGTGCCAGCGAGTATGGTAGCGGCCAAGCCTACGAGCAGTACTTC,-,TRBJ2-7,TRBV2,15,-
CASSEIPTGGNGQPQHF,TGTGCCAGCAGTGAGATCCCGACAGGGGGCAACGGTCAGCCCCAGCATTTT,TRBD1,TRBJ1-5,TRBV6-1,17,-
CASKDPGRGSPLHF,TGTGCCAGTAAAGACCCGGGACGGGGGTCCCCCCTCCACTTT,-,TRBJ1-6,TRBV19,14,-
CASSLLAPPGLAGGPSDTQYF,TGTGCCAGCAGCTTATTGGCTCCCCCGGGACTAGCGGGAGGGCCGTCTGATACGCAGTATTTT,TRBD2,TRBJ2-3,TRBV7-3,21,-
CASSIEASANQPQHF,TGTGCCAGTAGTATAGAGGCCAGTGCGAATCAGCCCCAGCATTTT,-,TRBJ1-5,TRBV19,15,-
CASSQELRNEQYF,TGCGCCAGCAGCCAAGAGCTGAGGAACGAGCAGTACTTC,-,TRBJ2-7,TRBV4-3,13,-
CASSESAGFGYTF,TGTGCCAGCAGTGAATCCGCCGGGTTCGGCTACACCTTC,-,TRBJ1-2,TRBV25-1,13,-
CASSLWRGRGTDTQYF,TGTGCCAGCAGTTTATGGAGGGGCAGGGGAACAGATACGCAGTATTTT,-,TRBJ2-3,TRBV28,16,-
CASSFSAASSYEQYF,TGTGCCAGCAGCTTTTCAGCCGCGAGCTCCTACGAGCAGTACTTC,-,TRBJ2-7,TRBV5-5,15,-
CASSLSGSIYGYTF,TGTGCCAGCAGTTTATCTGGGAGCATTTATGGCTACACCTTC,-,TRBJ1-2,TRBV28,14,-
CASSYTDRETDTQYF,TGTGCCAGCAGTTACACGGACAGGGAGACAGATACGCAGTATTTT,TRBD1,TRBJ2-3,TRBV6-6,15,few
CASSFTVNTEAFF,TGCGCCAGCAGCTTCACCGTGAACACTGAAGCTTTCTTT,-,TRBJ1-1,TRBV10-2,13,few
CASSHYRGVDTGELFF,TGTGCCAGCAGCCATTACAGGGGGGTGGACACCGGGGAGCTGTTTTTT,TRBD1,TRBJ2-2,TRBV5-8,16,few